Shown below are 20 T cell receptor beta chains from a single sample sequenced in a study of T-cell reconstitution after alpha-beta-depleted transplantation in children. Unique molecular identifiers tagged the TCRbeta library. TCRdb re-called the PCR reads with MiXCR, one entry per CDR3 protein. This table has 250,000 or so distinct CDR3 sequences, just under 8.5% appearing once. The specimen was PBMCs, mostly from graft donor cells, collected 180 days after TCRalphabeta/CD19-depleted stem cell transplant. The receptors were gathered from a male patient under 18 who had a stem cell transplant for acute lymphoblastic leukemia, so the T cells may come from the graft donor.

This clonotype was detected many times. The chain is built from TRBV11-3 and TRBJ2-1; the D is unclear. CDR3 size: 12 residues. Trimming stripped 3 bases from V and 7 bases from J, with 7 bases between. Per germline, CDR1 SGHNT and CDR2 YENEEA. CDR3 protein: CASSLSENEQFF. DNA of the CDR3: TGTGCCAGCAGCTTGAGTGAGAATGAGCAGTTCTTC. The full variable domain, with the rest looked up from reference TRBV11-3 and TRBJ2-1, is EAGVVQSPRYKIIEKKQPVAFWCNPISGHNTLYWYLQNLGQGPELLIRYENEEAVDDSQLPKDRFSAERLKGVDSTLKIQPAELGDSAVYLCASSLSENEQFFGPGTRLTVL.

In this sample, this clonotype turned up many times. V gene TRBV5-1 combines with J gene TRBJ2-1; 8 bases are shared with TRBD2. The germline V gene has CDR1 SGHRS and CDR2 YFSETQ. This CDR3 has 16 amino acids. V shed 0 bases, J shed 0 bases, and the junction held 2 bases outside the gene matches. The CDR3 DNA is TGCGCCAGCAGCTTGGAGGGACTAGGCTCCTACAATGAGCAGTTCTTC. It codes for CASSLEGLGSYNEQFF.

In its sample, this clonotype was seen many times. The V call is TRBV12-3 or TRBV12-4, the J call TRBJ1-2, with 7 bases matching TRBD1. The CDR3 length is 17 residues. With V trimmed by 6 bases and J by 1 base, 14 bases remained unmatched. The chain's CDR3 is CASSSRTGAEINYGYTF. The CDR3 region has the DNA TGTGCCAGCAGCTCGCGTACAGGGGCGGAAATTAACTATGGCTACACCTTC.

This clonotype was counted ten times or more. The chain carries TRBV29-1 and TRBJ2-3; weak D call: TRBD2 (6 bases). V gave up 6 bases and J gave up 0 bases, with 13 bases separating them. In germline, CDR1 is SQVTM, CDR2 ANQGSEA. The CDR3 consists of 14 residues. In DNA form, the CDR3 reads TGCAGCGTCTGGGACTTCCGTAGCACAGATACGCAGTATTTT. Protein product: CSVWDFRSTDTQYF.

On this clonotype itself: Germline and junction disagree at one end, which may indicate a read error. This chain uses TRBV10-2 with TRBJ2-7; TRBD1 is a possible D gene (5 bases). The CDR3 length is 11 residues. Germline CDR1 and CDR2: WSHSY and SAAADI. The DNA for the CDR3 is TGCGCCAGCAGTGATCAGCGACAGCCCTTCTTC. It codes for CASSDQRQPFF.

This clonotype was detected many times. The chain links TRBV7-6 to TRBJ1-1, with D maybe TRBD1 (5 bases). The V gene lost 1 base and the J gene lost 4 bases, with 10 bases spanning the gap. Germline CDR1 reads SGHVS; CDR2 reads FNYEAQ. The CDR3 has 14 amino acids. CDR3 sequence (DNA): TGTGCCAGCAGCTTAGAGTTGGGGGGCACTGAAGCTTTCTTT. Its protein product is CASSLELGGTEAFF.

This clonotype was seen ten or more times. The chain recombines TRBV20-1 with TRBJ2-1, with 13 bases matching TRBD2. Germline V gives CDR1 DFQATT, CDR2 SNEGSKA (reference sequence). The CDR3 totals 19 residues. Losses at the gene ends were 3 bases for V and 0 bases for J; bases not matched to a gene: 11. Here the CDR3 reads CSASAFPGLAGTSYNEQFF. Written as DNA, the CDR3 is TGCAGTGCTAGTGCCTTTCCGGGACTAGCGGGAACCTCCTACAATGAGCAGTTCTTC.

This clonotype was observed at least ten times. The chain has TRBV11-2 and TRBJ2-3, with 8 bases that match TRBD2. The CDR3 loop spans 17 amino acids. J lost 4 bases, V lost 2 bases, and 11 bases had no gene match. The V gene's germline CDR1 is SGHAT and CDR2 FQNNGV. This CDR3 is CASSLNGGAGAADTQYF. As DNA, the CDR3 is TGTGCCAGCAGCTTAAATGGGGGAGCGGGAGCCGCAGATACGCAGTATTTT.

The table lists this clonotype with many counts. This chain joins TRBV25-1 and TRBJ2-2; D possibly corresponds to TRBD1 (5 bases). Trimming pared 8 bases from V and 6 bases from J, leaving 7 bases between. Germline V gene lookup returns CDR1 MGHDK and CDR2 SYGVNS. The CDR3 sequence is 11 residues long. CDR3 in amino acids: CASLGAGELFF. For the CDR3, the DNA is TGTGCCAGCTTAGGGGCCGGGGAGCTGTTTTTT.

This clonotype was picked up many times. The chain carries TRBV12-5 and TRBJ2-2, with a possible D match to TRBD2 (6 bases). This CDR3 is 16 amino acids long. CDR1 and CDR2 (germline): LGHNT, FRNRAP. Deletions cut 0 bases from V and 2 bases from J, with 10 bases between. CDR3 DNA sequence: TGTGCTAGTGGTTTGGTACCGGCGGGAAACACCGGGGAGCTGTTTTTT. Protein sequence: CASGLVPAGNTGELFF.

This clonotype was seen many times. V usage is TRBV2 and J usage is TRBJ1-1; no definite D call. Germline CDR1 is SNHLY and CDR2 is FYNNEI. There are 11 residues in the CDR3. The germline V and J ends were trimmed by 6 bases and 1 base, with 3 bases remaining between them. CDR3 loop: CASRTNTEAFF. CDR3 bases: TGTGCCAGCAGGACGAACACTGAAGCTTTCTTT.

This clonotype was picked up many times. The J gene is TRBJ2-7, the V gene TRBV5-6; 8 bases align to TRBD1. CDR1 SGHDT and CDR2 YYEEEE come from the germline V gene. CDR3 length: 16 residues. J lost 3 bases, V lost 5 bases, and 13 bases had no gene match. CDR3 protein: CASSYIQGVLVYEQYF. The CDR3 region has the DNA TGTGCCAGCAGTTATATACAGGGGGTATTAGTCTACGAGCAGTACTTC.

This clonotype was counted ten times or more. The gene calls are TRBV10-1 and TRBJ1-5; D call uncertain. This CDR3 comprises 12 residues. V dropped 2 bases and J dropped 5 bases, with 4 bases sitting between them. Germline-derived CDR1 and CDR2 are WNHNN and SYGVQD (reference sequence). CDR3 in amino acids: CASSEGHQPQHF. The CDR3, as DNA: TGCGCCAGCAGTGAGGGACATCAGCCCCAGCATTTT.

As regards this clonotype: A read error is possible here, since a much larger clone lies one base away. The J gene is TRBJ1-3, the V gene TRBV20-1; D is unclear. The CDR3 consists of 13 residues. The germline CDR1 and CDR2 sequences are DFQATT and SNEGSKA (reference sequence). CDR3 in DNA: TGCAGGGCTAGAGAGGGCAGTGGAAACACCATATATTTT. This encodes CRAREGSGNTIYF.

This clonotype has ten or more counts. This chain connects TRBV9 to TRBJ1-4; TRBD1 is a possible D gene (5 bases). CDR3 length: 17 residues. Germline V gives CDR1 SGDLS, CDR2 YYNGEE. V was pared by 3 bases and J by 0 bases, with 15 bases between. CDR3 region: CASSEGPSKATNEKLFF. The DNA of the CDR3 is TGTGCCAGCAGCGAGGGGCCATCCAAAGCAACTAATGAAAAACTGTTTTTT.

This clonotype was recorded at least ten times. This chain uses TRBV9 with TRBJ1-2; D not resolved. This CDR3 comprises 15 residues. Germline V gene data show CDR1 as SGDLS and CDR2 as YYNGEE. Trimming stripped 2 bases from V and 5 bases from J, with 16 bases between. The DNA for the CDR3 is TGTGCCAGCAGCGTTACGGGAACAGACCATTATGGCTACACCTTC. As protein: CASSVTGTDHYGYTF. Full variable domain (remainder filled in from reference TRBV9 and TRBJ1-2): DSGVTQTPKHLITATGQRVTLRCSPRSGDLSVYWYQQSLDQGLQFLIQYYNGEERAKGNILERFSAQQFPDLHSELNLSSLELGDSALYFCASSVTGTDHYGYTFGSGTRLTVV.

At least ten counts were recorded for this clonotype. V gene TRBV18 combines with J gene TRBJ1-5, with D possibly TRBD1 on 5 matching bases. Germline V lookup: CDR1 KGHSH, CDR2 LQKENI. This CDR3 region has 18 residues. Trimming removed 1 base at V and 5 bases at J, with 21 bases between. CDR3: CASSPLNIGTVGDQPQHF. In nucleotides, the CDR3 is TGTGCCAGCTCACCACTAAATATCGGGACGGTTGGGGATCAGCCCCAGCATTTT.

Concerning this clonotype: This clone may be a read error of a much larger clone one base away. The chain couples TRBV7-4 to TRBJ2-3; the match to TRBD2 covers 11 bases. Germline V gene lookup returns CDR1 SGHVT and CDR2 SQSDAQ. The CDR3 length is 17 residues. The CDR3 nucleotides read TGTACCAGCAGTCCCATAGCGGGAGGGCCGAGCACAGATACGCAGTATTTT. Translation: CTSSPIAGGPSTDTQYF.

This clonotype occurred many times. The V gene is TRBV28, the J gene TRBJ2-5; tentatively, D is TRBD2 (7 bases). The germline V and J ends were trimmed by 11 bases and 4 bases, with 23 bases remaining between them. The germline CDR1 and CDR2 sequences are MDHEN and SYDVKM. The CDR3 spans 15 residues. DNA for the CDR3: TGTGCCGTATCTAGGGGGGGTTTAAGTGGAGAGACCCAGTACTTC. It specifies CAVSRGGLSGETQYF.

Points on this clonotype: A much larger clonotype is one base distant, so this may be a read error. The rearrangement joins TRBV7-2 to TRBJ1-1; D unclear. There are 14 residues in the CDR3. Germline V CDR1 and CDR2: SGHTA, FQGNSA. The CDR3 here is CARSLDPVDTEAFF. The CDR3 region has the DNA TGTGCCAGAAGCTTAGACCCAGTAGACACTGAAGCTTTCTTT.